This entry is about one T cell receptor beta chain. In the original workflow: For nucleated cells, counts were estimated from reference gene primer amplification. Measured with immunoSEQ multiplex PCR; TCRdb has only the in-frame clones, and not every one. From that table come the V and J calls and clone size; the DNA was used to work out D and trimming. The table lists about 250,000 clones, about 80% of them singletons. This sample was taken from a study of blood T cell repertoires in COVID-19. Study details: Donors in the United States, Italy and Spain gave samples during acute or convalescent COVID-19. In each case, the material was cDNA or gDNA derived from T cells, B-cell-depleted T cells, or PBMCs.

V was pared by 1 base and J by 2 bases, with 22 bases between. The CDR3 covers 19 residues. Germline values: CDR1 LGHNA, CDR2 YSLEER. The chain couples TRBV4-3 to TRBJ2-3; D remains unclear. The specimen was peripheral blood. This sequence was found in a man aged 50 to 60 with active or convalescent COVID-19. The CDR3 spells CASSQGYPPARFDTDTQYF. The CDR3 DNA reads TGCGCCAGCAGCCAAGGCTATCCCCCAGCGAGATTTGACACAGATACGCAGTATTTT.